This TCR beta chain is drawn from a study of blood T cell repertoires in COVID-19. The count of this clone is one. Authors' methods: The authors estimated nucleated cell counts from reference gene primer amplification. The assay was immunoSEQ multiplex PCR, and TCRdb's table has in-frame clones only and misses some. D and trimming come from the DNA, and the V and J calls and clone size come from that table. The data contain under 300,000 clones, over 80% of them singletons. The V and J ends lost 4 bases and 2 bases respectively, with 13 bases between them. CDR3 length: 15 amino acids. Germline V gene lookup returns CDR1 KGHSH and CDR2 LQKENI.

The J gene is TRBJ2-3, the V gene TRBV18; D gene uncertain. This receptor was identified in a human donor in a cohort sampled during active COVID-19. Input material: peripheral blood. The CDR3 DNA sequence: TGTGCCAGCTCACGACACCTCTCTGACACAGATACGCAGTATTTT. Translated, it gives CASSRHLSDTDTQYF.